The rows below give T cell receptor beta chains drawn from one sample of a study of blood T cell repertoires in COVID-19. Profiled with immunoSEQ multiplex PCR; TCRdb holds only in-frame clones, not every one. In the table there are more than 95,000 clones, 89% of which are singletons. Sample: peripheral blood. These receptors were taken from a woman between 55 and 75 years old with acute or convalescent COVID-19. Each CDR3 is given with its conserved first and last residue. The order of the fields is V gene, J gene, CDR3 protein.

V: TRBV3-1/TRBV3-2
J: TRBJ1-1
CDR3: CASSPLGAEAFF

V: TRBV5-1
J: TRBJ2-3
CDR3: CASSGSSTDTQYF

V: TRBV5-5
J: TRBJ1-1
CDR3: CASSWGTGMNTEAFF

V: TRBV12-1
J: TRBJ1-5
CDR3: CASSFRTGDGQPQHF

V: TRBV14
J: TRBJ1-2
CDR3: CASSRINRGANYGYTF

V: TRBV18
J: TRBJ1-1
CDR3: CASSPPIGVTEAFF

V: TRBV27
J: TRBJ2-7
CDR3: CASSFPGSHEQYF

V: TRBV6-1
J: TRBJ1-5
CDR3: CASSDRDSNQPQHF

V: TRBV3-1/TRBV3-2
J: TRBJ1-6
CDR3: CASSQEKTGTGSPLHF

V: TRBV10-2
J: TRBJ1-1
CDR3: CASSESGGTEAFF

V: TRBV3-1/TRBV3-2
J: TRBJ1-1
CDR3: CASSQNREAFF

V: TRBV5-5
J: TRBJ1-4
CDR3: CASSPGSTNEKLFF

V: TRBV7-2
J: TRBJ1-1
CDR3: CASSLSTGNTEAFF

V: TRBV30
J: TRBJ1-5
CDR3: CAWSVPGQGDQPQHF

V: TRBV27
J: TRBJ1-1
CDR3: CASSRDRGLTEAFF

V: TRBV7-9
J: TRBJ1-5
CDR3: CASSLEGLARGPSPQHF

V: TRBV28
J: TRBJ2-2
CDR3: CASSSPSGLSGGGELFF

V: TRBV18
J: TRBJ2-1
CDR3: CASSPLTGGYNEQFF

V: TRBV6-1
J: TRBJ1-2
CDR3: CASSEQQGVWGYTF

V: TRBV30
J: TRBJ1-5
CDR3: CAWSVGGDQPQHF

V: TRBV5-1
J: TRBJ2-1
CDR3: CASRERSSYNEQFF

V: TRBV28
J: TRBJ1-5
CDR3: CASSLRSGAYNQPQHF

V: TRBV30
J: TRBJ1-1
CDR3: CAWTPDRANTEAFF

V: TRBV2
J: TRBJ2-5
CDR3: CASSQTGVVETQYF

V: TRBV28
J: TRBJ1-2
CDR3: CASSLQVRGNHF

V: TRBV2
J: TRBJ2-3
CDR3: CASSRDRGADTQYF

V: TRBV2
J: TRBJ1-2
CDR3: CASSTTGDQGYTF

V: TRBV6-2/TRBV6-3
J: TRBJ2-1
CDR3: CASSYDNRLGGEQFF

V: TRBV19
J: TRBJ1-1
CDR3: CASSIDRGGTEAFF

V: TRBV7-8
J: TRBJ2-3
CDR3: CASSLLTSGSSDTQYF

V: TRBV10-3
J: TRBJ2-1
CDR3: CAISESLGLARNEQFF

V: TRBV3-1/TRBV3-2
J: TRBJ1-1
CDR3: CASSLRVLNTEAFF

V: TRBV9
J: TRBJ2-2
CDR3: CASSVGQSTGELFF

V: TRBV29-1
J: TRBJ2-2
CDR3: CSVGTSGTGELFF

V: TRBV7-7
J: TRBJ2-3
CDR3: CASSPIRGRTDTQYF

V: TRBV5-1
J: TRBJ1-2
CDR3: CASSLGQGGGYTF

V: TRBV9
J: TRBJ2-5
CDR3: CASSVGGETQYF

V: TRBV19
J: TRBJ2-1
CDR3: CASSPLGPYNEQFF

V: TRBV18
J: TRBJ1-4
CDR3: CASSPEGQINEKLFF

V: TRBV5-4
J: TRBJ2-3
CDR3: CASSLEVLADTQYF

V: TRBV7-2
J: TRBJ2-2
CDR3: CASSETSGRAGGELFF

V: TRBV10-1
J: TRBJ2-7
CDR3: CASTIHGTSGAYEQYF

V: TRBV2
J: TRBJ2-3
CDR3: CASSAGSGRTDTQYF

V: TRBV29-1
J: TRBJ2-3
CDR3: CSVTPADTQYF

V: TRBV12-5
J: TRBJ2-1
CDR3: CASGLPGIVNEQFF

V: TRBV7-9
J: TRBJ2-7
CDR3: CASTWATGHSYEQYF

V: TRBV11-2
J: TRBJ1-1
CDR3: CASSILGGERAFF

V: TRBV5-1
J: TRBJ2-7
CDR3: CASSLLGTASYEQYF

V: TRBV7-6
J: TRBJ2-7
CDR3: CASSLRGGETYEQYF

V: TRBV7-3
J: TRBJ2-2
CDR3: CASSRSLAGELFF

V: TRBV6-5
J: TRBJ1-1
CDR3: CASNTLGGNTEAFF

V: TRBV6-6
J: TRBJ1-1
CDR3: CASIEPMNTEAFF

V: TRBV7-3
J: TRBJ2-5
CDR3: CASSSGTGGETQYF

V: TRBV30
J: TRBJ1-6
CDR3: CAWGVEDSPLHF

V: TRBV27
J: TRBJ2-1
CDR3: CASSIETPRLNEQFF

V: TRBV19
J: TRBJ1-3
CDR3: CASTDGNTIYF

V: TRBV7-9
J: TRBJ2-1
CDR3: CASSLGAGNEQFF

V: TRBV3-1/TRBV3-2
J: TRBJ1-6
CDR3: CASSHKVVTGYNSPLHF

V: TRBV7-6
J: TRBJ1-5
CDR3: CASSLDSGNQPQHF

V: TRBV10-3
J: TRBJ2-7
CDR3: CAISTSGSEQYF